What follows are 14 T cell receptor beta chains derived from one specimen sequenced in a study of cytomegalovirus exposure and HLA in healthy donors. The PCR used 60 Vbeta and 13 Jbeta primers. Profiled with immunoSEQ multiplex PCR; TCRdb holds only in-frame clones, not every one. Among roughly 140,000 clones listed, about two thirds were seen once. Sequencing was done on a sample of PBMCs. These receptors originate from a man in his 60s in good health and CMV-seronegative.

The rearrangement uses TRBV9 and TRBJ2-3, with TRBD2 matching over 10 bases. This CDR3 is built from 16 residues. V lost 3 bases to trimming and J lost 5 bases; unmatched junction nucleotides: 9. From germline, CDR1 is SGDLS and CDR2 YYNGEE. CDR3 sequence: CASSASSGGLGDTQYF. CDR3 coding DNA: TGTGCCAGCAGCGCATCTAGCGGGGGTTTGGGAGATACGCAGTATTTT.

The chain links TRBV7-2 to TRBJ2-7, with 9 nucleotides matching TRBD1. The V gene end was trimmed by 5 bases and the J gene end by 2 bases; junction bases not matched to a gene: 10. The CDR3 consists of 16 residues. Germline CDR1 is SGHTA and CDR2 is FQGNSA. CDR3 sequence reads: CASSLQHGTGTYEQYF. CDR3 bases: TGTGCCAGCAGCCTACAGCACGGGACAGGGACCTACGAGCAGTACTTC.

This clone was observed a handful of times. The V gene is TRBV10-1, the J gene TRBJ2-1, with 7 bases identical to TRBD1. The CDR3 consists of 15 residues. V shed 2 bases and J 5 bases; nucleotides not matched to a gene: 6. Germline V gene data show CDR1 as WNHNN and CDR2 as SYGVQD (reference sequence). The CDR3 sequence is CASSEGAGGNNEQFF. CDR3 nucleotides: TGCGCCAGCAGTGAGGGGGCAGGGGGAAACAATGAGCAGTTCTTC.

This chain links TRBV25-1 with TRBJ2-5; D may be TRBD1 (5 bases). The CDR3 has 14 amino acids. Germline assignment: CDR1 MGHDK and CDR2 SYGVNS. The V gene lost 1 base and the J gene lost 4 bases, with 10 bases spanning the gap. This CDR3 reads CASSEFRDGETQYF. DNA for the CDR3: TGTGCCAGCAGTGAATTCAGGGATGGAGAGACCCAGTACTTC.

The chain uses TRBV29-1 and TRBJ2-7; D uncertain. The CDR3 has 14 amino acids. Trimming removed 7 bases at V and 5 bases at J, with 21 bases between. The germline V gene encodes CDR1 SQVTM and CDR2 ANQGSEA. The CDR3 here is CSAHLITGSDEQYF. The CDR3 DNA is TGCAGCGCCCATCTCATAACGGGTTCGGACGAGCAGTACTTC.

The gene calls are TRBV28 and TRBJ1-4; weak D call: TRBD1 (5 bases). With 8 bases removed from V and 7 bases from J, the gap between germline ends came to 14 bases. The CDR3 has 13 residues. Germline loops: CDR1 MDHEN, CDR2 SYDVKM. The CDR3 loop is CASLGLGPEKLFF. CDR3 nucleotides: TGTGCCAGCCTGGGACTGGGCCCTGAAAAACTGTTTTTT. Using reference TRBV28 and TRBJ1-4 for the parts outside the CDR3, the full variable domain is DVKVTQSSRYLVKRTGEKVFLECVQDMDHENMFWYRQDPGLGLRLIYFSYDVKMKEKGDIPEGYSVSREKKERFSLILESASTNQTSMYLCASLGLGPEKLFFGSGTQLSVL.

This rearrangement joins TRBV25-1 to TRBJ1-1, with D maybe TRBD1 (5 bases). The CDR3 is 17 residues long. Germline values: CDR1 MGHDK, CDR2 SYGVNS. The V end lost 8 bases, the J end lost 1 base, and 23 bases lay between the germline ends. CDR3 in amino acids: CASETTRTTGGNTEAFF. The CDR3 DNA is TGTGCCAGCGAGACAACACGGACGACCGGGGGGAACACTGAAGCTTTCTTT.

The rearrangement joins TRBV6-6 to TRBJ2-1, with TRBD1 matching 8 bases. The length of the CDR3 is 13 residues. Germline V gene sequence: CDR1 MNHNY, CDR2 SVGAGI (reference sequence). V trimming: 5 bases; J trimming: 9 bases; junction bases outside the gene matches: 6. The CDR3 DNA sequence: TGTGCCAGCAGTAAAGGGACAGGCTTTGAGCAGTTCTTC. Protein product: CASSKGTGFEQFF.

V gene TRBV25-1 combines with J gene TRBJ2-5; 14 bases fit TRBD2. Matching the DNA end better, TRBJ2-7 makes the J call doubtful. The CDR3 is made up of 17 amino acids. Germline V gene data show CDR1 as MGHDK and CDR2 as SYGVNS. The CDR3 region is CASQTAGTSGSPYEQYF. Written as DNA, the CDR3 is TGTGCCAGCCAAACCGCCGGGACTAGCGGGAGTCCCTACGAGCAGTACTTC.

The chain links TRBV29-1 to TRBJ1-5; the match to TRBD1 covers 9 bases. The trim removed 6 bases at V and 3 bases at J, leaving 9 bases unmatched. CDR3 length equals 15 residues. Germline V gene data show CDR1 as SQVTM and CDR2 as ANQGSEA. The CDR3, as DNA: TGCAGCGTCTCCACGGGACAGGGTCTCAATCAGCCCCAGCATTTT. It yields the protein CSVSTGQGLNQPQHF.

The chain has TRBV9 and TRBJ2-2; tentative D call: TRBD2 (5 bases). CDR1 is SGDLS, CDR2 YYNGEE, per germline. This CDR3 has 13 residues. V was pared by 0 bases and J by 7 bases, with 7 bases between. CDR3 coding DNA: TGTGCCAGCAGCGTAGCGGGATACGGGGAGCTGTTTTTT. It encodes CASSVAGYGELFF. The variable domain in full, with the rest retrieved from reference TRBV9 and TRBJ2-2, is DSGVTQTPKHLITATGQRVTLRCSPRSGDLSVYWYQQSLDQGLQFLIQYYNGEERAKGNILERFSAQQFPDLHSELNLSSLELGDSALYFCASSVAGYGELFFGEGSRLTVL.

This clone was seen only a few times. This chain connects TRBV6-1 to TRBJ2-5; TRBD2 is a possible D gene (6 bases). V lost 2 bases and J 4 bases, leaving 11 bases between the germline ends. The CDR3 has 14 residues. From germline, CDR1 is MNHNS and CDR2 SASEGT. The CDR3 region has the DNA TGTGCCAGCAGTGAAAGTAGGAGGGCAGAGACCCAGTACTTC. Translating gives CASSESRRAETQYF.

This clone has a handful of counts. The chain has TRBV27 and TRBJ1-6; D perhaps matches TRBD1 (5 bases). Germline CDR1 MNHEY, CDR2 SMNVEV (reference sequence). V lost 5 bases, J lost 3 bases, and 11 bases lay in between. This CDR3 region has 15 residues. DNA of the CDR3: TGTGCCAGCAGTACGCCCGGGGGCTATAATTCACCCCTCCACTTT. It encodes CASSTPGGYNSPLHF.

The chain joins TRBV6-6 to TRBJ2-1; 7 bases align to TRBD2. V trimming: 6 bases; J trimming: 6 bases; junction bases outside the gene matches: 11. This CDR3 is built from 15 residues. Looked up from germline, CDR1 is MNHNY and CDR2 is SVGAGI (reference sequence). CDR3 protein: CASRNSGPSGNEQFF. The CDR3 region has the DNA TGTGCCAGCAGGAATAGCGGGCCCTCCGGCAATGAGCAGTTCTTC.